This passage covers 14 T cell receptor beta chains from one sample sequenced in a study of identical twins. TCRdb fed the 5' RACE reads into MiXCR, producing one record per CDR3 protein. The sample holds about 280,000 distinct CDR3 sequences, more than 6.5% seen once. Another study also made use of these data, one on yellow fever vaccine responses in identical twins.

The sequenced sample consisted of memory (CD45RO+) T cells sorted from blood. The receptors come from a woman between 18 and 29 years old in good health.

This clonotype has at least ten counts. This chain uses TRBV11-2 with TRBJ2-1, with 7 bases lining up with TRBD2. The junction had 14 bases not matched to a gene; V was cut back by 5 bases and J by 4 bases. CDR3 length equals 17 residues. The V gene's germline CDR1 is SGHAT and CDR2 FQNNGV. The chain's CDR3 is CASSGNRLAAKYNEQFF. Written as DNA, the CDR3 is TGTGCCAGCAGCGGAAACCGGCTAGCGGCAAAGTACAATGAGCAGTTCTTC.

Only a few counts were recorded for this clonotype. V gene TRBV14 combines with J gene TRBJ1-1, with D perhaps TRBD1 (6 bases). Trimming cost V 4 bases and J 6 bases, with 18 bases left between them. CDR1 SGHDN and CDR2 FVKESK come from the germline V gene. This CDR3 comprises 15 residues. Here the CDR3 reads CASSLMTGIRSEAFF. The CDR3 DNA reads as TGTGCCAGCAGCCTTATGACAGGAATTAGGTCTGAAGCTTTCTTT. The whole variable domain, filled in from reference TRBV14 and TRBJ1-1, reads EAGVTQFPSHSVIEKGQTVTLRCDPISGHDNLYWYRRVMGKEIKFLLHFVKESKQDESGMPNNRFLAERTGGTYSTLKVQPAELEDSGVYFCASSLMTGIRSEAFFGQGTRLTVV.

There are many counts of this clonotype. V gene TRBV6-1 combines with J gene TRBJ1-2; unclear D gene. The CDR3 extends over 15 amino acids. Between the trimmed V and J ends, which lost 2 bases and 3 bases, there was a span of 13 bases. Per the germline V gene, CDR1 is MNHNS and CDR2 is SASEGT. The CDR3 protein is CASSETQIIDYGYTF. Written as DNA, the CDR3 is TGTGCCAGCAGTGAAACCCAGATTATTGACTATGGCTACACCTTC.

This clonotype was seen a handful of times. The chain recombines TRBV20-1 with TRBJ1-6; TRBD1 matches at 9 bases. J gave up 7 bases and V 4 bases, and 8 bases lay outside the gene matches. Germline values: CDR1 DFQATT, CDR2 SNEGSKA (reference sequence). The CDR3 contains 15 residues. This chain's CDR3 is CSAKLGQGNNSPLHF. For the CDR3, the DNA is TGCAGTGCTAAGCTTGGACAGGGGAACAATTCACCCCTCCACTTT.

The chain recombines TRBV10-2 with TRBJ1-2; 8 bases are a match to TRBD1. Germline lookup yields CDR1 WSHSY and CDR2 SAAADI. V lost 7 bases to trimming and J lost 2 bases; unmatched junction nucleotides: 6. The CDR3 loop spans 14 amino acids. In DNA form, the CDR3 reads TGCGCCAGCACCACCGGACAGGGAAACTATGGCTACACCTTC. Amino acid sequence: CASTTGQGNYGYTF.

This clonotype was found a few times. The CDR3 region is CASSTPEVYSYEQYF. CDR3 sequence (DNA): TGTGCCAGCAGCACCCCAGAGGTATACTCCTACGAGCAGTACTTC. The chain joins TRBV28 to TRBJ2-7, with D uncertain. The CDR3 totals 15 residues. Per the germline V gene, CDR1 is MDHEN and CDR2 is SYDVKM. The ends were cut back, 6 bases at V and 0 bases at J, with 15 bases in the middle.

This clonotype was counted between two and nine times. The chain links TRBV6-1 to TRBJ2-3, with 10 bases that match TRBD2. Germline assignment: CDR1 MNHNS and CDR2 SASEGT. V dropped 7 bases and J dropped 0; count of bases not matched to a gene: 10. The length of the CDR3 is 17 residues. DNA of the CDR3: TGTGCCAGCAAAGTTTCTAGCGGGAGACACAGCACAGATACGCAGTATTTT. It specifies CASKVSSGRHSTDTQYF.

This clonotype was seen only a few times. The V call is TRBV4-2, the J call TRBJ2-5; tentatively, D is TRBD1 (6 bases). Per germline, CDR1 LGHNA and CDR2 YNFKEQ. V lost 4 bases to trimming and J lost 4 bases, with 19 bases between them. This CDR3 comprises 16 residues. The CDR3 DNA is TGTGCCAGCAGCCGCAAGGGTAGCAGGGGAGTAGAGACCCAGTACTTC. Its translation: CASSRKGSRGVETQYF.

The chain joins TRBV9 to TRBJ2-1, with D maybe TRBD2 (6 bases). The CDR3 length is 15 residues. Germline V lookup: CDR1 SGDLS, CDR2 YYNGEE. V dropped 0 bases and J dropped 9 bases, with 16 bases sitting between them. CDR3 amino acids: CASSVGLGSEGEQFF. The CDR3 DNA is TGTGCCAGCAGCGTAGGACTAGGGAGCGAGGGTGAGCAGTTCTTC.

The chain's CDR3 is CASRDLTEAFF. CDR3 DNA: TGTGCCAGCAGGGATTTGACTGAAGCTTTCTTT. V usage is TRBV2 and J usage is TRBJ1-1; D unresolved. Germline-derived CDR1 and CDR2 are SNHLY and FYNNEI. This CDR3 is built from 11 residues. Trimming pared 6 bases from V and 5 bases from J, leaving 7 bases between.

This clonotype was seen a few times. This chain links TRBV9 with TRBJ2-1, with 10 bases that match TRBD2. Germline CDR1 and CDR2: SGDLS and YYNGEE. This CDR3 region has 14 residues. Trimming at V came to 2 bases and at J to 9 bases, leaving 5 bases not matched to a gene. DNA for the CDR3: TGTGCCAGCAGCGTGGGGAGCGGGAGGGTTGAGCAGTTCTTC. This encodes CASSVGSGRVEQFF.

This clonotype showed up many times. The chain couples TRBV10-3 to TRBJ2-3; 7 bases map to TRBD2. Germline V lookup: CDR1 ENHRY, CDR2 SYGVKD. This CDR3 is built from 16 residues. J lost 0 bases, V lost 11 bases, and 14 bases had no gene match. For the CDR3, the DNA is TGTGCCGTCTCCACCCATGGCGGGGGTAGCACAGATACGCAGTATTTT. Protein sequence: CAVSTHGGGSTDTQYF.

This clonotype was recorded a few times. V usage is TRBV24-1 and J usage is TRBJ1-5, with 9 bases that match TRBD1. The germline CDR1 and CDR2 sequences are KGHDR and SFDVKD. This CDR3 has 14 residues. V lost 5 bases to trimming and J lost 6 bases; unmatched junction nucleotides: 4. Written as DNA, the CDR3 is TGTGCCACCAGTGTGGGGACAGGGAGTCAGCCCCAGCATTTT. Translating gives CATSVGTGSQPQHF.

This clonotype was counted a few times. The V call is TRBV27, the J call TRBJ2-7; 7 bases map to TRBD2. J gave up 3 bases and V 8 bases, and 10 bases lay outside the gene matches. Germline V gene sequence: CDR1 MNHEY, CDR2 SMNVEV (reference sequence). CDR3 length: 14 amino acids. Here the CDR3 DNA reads TGTGCCAGCGGTGCGCTAGCGGTTAACTACGAGCAGTACTTC. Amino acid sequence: CASGALAVNYEQYF.